This T cell receptor beta chain was recovered during a study of blood T cell repertoires in COVID-19. Libraries were prepared by immunoSEQ multiplex PCR; TCRdb keeps only in-frame clonotypes and omits some of them. This sample has tens of thousands of clones, with about 90% found just once. The sequencing sample was made of peripheral blood. This receptor was identified in a man between 45 and 60 years old with COVID-19, enrolled during active disease.

The CDR3 bases are TGTGCCAGCAGTTTATATCTCTTTGAGACCCAGTACTTC. As protein: CASSLYLFETQYF. This chain connects TRBV12-3 or TRBV12-4 to TRBJ2-5, with D uncertain. The CDR3 runs to 13 residues. V lost 2 bases and J lost 5, with 9 bases in between.